The source of this TCR beta chain is a study of blood T cell repertoires in COVID-19 (dated by TCRdb to 2020 to 2022). About the study as a whole: Samples from collaborators originated in the United States, Italy and Spain and spanned both the acute and convalescent phases of COVID-19. The prospective study material was composed of cDNA or gDNA derived from T cells, B-cell-depleted T cells, or PBMCs. Deeply sampled blood TCRbeta repertoires from subjects exposed to, actively infected with, or recovered from COVID-19 were included in the dataset. The repertoires were made available in a free public database intended to serve as a resource for research on the immune response to SARS-CoV-2. Samples came from the ongoing ImmuneRACE study (first 160 participants) plus 1,254 subjects from 6 global collaborators. A de-identified subject ID, COVID-19 status, age in years and sex were almost always included in the sample metadata. Where available, HLA class I and class II types were taken from metadata supplied by the sample provider and were not determined by assay-based typing. The full study reports these points: Clinical and demographic metadata were provided uncurated, with the amount varying by source and participant.

TCRbeta CDR3 regions were amplified from genomic DNA by means of the immunoSEQ Assay, a bias-controlled multiplex PCR. As for the original processing: The number of nucleated cells in each sample was estimated by amplification of reference gene primers within the assay. Sequence reads were collapsed and filtered to measure the absolute abundance of every unique TCRbeta CDR3 rearrangement. For each sample, productive Simpson clonality was calculated by taking the square root of Simpson's diversity index across productive rearrangements. TCRdb mirrors the immuneACCESS table, restricted to in-frame sequences. Some clones are absent from its copies; in checked studies, under half trace to an unresolved V gene, and the reason for the others is unknown. V and J calls and clone size are copied from that table; D and trimming were computed from the DNA. The sample data list 120,000 to 150,000 clones, and about 88% of these were observed just once. The ten largest clones represent 2.5% to 3% of the sample.

Note on this clone: Its cognate antigen has yet to be identified. Base qualities are missing; no much larger clone stands one base away.

One collaborating source in Seattle enrolled patients while the patients were actively infected and followed the patients over time throughout the course of disease. Each collaborating institution followed its own protocols to collect whole blood in K2EDTA tubes. For TCRbeta analysis, collaborators shipped samples as frozen whole blood, isolated PBMCs, or DNA extracted from either of those sample types. According to the germline V gene, CDR1 reads ENHRY and CDR2 reads SYGVKD. Inclusive of the bounding cysteine and phenylalanine, the CDR3 is 15 residues long. CDR3 DNA only is kept here, 45 bases in frame from base 1. V loses 3 bases, J loses 4 bases, and the germline ends lie 14 bases apart.

The sequence derives from a human donor with COVID-19, enrolled during active disease. The donor label of this sample is uncertain. Specimen: peripheral blood. The chain joins TRBV10-3 to TRBJ2-3; tentative D gene TRBD2, with 5 bases matching. DNA sequence: TGTGCCATCAGTGAACCCCGAGGGTTGCCAGATACGCAGTATTTT. The encoded protein is CAISEPRGLPDTQYF.